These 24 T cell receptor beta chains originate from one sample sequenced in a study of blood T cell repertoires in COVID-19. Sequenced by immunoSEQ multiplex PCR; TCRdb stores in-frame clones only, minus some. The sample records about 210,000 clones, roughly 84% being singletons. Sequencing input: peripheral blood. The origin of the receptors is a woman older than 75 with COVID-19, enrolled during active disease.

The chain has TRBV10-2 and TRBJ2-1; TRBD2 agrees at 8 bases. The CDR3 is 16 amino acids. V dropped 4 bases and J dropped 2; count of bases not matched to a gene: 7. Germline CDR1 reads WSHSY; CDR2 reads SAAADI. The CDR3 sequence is CASSGRGAGAYNEQFF. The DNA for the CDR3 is TGCGCCAGCAGTGGTAGGGGAGCGGGGGCCTACAATGAGCAGTTCTTC.

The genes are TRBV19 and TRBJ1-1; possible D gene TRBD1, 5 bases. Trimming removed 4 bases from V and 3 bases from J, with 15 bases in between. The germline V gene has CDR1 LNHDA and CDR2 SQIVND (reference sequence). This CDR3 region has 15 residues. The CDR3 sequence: CASSTVAAGDTEAFF. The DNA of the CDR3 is TGTGCCAGTAGTACGGTGGCAGCGGGGGACACTGAAGCTTTCTTT.

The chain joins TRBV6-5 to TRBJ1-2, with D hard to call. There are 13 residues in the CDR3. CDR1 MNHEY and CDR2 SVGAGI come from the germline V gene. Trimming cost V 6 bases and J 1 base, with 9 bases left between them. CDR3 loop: CASRRAGNYGYTF. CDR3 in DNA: TGTGCCAGCAGGCGGGCGGGTAACTATGGCTACACCTTC.

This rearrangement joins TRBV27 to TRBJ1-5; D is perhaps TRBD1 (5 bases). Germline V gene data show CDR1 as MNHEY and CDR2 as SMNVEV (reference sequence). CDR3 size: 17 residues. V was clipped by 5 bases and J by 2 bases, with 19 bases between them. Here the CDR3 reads CASSPFAFGAGNQPQHF. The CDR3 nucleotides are TGTGCCAGCAGTCCCTTCGCCTTTGGGGCGGGCAATCAGCCCCAGCATTTT.

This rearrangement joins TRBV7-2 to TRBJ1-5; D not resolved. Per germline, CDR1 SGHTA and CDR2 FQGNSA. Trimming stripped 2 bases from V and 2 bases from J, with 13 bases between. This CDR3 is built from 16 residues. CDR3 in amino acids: CASSLLPGIGNQPQHF. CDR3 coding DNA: TGTGCCAGCAGCTTATTACCGGGAATTGGCAATCAGCCCCAGCATTTT.

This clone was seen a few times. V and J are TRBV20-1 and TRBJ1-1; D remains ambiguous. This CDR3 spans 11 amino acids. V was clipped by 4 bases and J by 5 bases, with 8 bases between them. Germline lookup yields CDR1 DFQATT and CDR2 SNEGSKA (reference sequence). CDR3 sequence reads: CSAIARTEAFF. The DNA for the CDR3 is TGCAGTGCTATTGCGAGGACTGAAGCTTTCTTT.

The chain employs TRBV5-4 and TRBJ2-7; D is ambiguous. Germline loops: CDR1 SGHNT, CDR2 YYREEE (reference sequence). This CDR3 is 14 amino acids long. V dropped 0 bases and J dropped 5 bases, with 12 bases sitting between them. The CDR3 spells CASSLGVGLNEQYV. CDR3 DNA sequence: TGTGCCAGCAGCTTGGGGGTGGGCCTGAACGAGCAGTACGTC.

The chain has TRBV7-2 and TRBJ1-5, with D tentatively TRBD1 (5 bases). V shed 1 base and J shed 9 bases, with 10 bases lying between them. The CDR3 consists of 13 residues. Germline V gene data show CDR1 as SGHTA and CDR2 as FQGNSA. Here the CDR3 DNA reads TGTGCCAGCAGCTTAGAAAGACAGCGGCCCCAGCATTTT. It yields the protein CASSLERQRPQHF.

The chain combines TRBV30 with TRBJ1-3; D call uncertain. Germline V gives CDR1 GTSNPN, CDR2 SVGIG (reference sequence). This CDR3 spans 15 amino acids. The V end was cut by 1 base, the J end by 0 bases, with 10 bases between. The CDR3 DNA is TGTGCCTGGAGTGGAACTTATAACTCTGGAAACACCATATATTTT. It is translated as CAWSGTYNSGNTIYF.

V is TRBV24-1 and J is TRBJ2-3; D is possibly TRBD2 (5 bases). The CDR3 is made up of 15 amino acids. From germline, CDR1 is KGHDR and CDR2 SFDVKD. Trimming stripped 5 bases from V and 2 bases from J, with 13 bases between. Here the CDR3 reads CATSVIEGDTDTQYF. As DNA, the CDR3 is TGTGCCACCAGTGTCATAGAGGGTGACACAGATACGCAGTATTTT.

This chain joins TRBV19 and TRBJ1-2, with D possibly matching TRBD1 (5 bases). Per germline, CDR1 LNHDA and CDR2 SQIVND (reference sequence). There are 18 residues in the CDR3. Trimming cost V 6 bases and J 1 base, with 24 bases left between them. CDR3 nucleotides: TGTGCCAGTAGCCCCACACGTGGGGGGAAGTTCTTTAACTATGGCTACACCTTC. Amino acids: CASSPTRGGKFFNYGYTF.

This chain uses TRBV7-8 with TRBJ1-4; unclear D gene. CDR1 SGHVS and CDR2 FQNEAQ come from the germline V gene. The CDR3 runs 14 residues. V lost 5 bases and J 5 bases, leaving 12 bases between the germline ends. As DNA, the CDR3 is TGTGCCAGCAGCGTGAGGTCAGCAAATGAAAAACTGTTTTTT. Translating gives CASSVRSANEKLFF.

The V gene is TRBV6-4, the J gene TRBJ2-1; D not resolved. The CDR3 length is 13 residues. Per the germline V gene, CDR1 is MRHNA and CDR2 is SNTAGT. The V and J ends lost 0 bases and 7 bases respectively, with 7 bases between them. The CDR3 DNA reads TGTGCCAGCAGTGACTCTGCTGAGAATGAGCAGTTCTTC. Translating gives CASSDSAENEQFF.

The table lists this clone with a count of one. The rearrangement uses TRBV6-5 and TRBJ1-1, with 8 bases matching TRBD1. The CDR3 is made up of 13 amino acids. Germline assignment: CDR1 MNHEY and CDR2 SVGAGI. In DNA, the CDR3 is TGTGGAGTAGGGGAACAGGGGGACACTGAAGCTTTCTTT. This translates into CGVGEQGDTEAFF.

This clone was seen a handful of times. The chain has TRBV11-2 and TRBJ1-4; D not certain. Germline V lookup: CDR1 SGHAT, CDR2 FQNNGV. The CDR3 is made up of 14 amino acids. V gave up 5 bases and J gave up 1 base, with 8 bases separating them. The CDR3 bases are TGTGCCAGCAGCCCGGGGATAACTAATGAAAAACTGTTTTTT. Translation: CASSPGITNEKLFF.

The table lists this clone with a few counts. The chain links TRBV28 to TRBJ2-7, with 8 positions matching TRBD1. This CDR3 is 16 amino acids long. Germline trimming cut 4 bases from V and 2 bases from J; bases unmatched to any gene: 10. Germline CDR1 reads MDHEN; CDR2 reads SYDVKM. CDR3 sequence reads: CASSSPTLQGAYEQYF. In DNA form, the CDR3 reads TGTGCCAGCAGTTCGCCGACCTTACAGGGGGCCTACGAGCAGTACTTC. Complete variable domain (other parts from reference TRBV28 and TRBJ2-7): DVKVTQSSRYLVKRTGEKVFLECVQDMDHENMFWYRQDPGLGLRLIYFSYDVKMKEKGDIPEGYSVSREKKERFSLILESASTNQTSMYLCASSSPTLQGAYEQYFGPGTRLTVT.

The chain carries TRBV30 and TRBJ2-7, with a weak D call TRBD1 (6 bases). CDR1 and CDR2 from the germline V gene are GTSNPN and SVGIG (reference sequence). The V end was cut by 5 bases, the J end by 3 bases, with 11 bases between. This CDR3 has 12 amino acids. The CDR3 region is CAWGDRSYEQYF. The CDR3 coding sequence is TGTGCCTGGGGAGACAGGAGCTACGAGCAGTACTTC. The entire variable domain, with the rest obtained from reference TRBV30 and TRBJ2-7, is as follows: SQTIHQWPATLVQPVGSPLSLECTVEGTSNPNLYWYRQAAGRGLQLLFYSVGIGQISSEVPQNLSASRPQDRQFILSSKKLLLSDSGFYLCAWGDRSYEQYFGPGTRLTVT.

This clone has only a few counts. CDR3 nucleotides: TGCGCCAGCAGCTTGCTGGGGGGGAACACTGAAGCTTTCTTT. This encodes CASSLLGGNTEAFF. The rearrangement links TRBV5-1 to TRBJ1-1; maybe TRBD1 (5 bases). Germline lookup yields CDR1 SGHRS and CDR2 YFSETQ. V lost 1 base to trimming and J lost 1 base, with 8 bases between them. The CDR3 is made up of 14 amino acids.

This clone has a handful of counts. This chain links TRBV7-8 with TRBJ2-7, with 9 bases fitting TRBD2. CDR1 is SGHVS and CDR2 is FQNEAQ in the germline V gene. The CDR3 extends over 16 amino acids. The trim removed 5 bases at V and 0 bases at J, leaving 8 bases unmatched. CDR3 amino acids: CASSPRASGASYEQYF. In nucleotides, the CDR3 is TGTGCCAGCAGCCCGCGGGCTAGCGGGGCCTCCTACGAGCAGTACTTC.

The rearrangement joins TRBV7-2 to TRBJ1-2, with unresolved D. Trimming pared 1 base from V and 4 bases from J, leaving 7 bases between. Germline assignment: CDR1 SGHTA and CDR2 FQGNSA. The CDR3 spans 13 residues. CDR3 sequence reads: CASSLDSIYGYTF. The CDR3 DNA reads TGTGCCAGCAGCTTAGACAGTATCTATGGCTACACCTTC.

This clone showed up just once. CDR3 amino acids: CASSPPDRGIGTQYF. CDR3 in DNA: TGTGCCAGCTCACCGCCAGACAGGGGAATAGGGACCCAGTACTTC. This chain uses TRBV18 with TRBJ2-5, with 8 nucleotides matching TRBD1. Losses at the gene ends were 3 bases for V and 7 bases for J; bases not matched to a gene: 10. Per germline, CDR1 KGHSH and CDR2 LQKENI. The CDR3 is made up of 15 amino acids.

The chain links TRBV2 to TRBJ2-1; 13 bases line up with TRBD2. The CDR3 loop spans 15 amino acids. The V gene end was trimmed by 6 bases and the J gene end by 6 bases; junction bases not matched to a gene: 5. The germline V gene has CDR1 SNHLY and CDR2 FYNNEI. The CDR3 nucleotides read TGTGCCAGCAGACTAGCGGGGGGGCCGGGCAATGAGCAGTTCTTC. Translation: CASRLAGGPGNEQFF.

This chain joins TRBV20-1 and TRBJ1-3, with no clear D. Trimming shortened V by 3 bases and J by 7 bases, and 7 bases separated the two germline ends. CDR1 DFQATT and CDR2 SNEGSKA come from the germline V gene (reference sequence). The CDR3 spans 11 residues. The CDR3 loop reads CSASISNTIYF. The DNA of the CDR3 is TGCAGTGCTAGTATTTCGAACACCATATATTTT.

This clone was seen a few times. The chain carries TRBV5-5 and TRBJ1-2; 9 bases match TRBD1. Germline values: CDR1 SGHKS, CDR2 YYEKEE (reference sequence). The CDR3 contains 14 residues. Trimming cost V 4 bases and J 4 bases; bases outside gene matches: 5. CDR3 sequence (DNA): TGTGCCAGCAGCCCGGACAGGGGTGGCTATGGCTACACCTTC. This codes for CASSPDRGGYGYTF.